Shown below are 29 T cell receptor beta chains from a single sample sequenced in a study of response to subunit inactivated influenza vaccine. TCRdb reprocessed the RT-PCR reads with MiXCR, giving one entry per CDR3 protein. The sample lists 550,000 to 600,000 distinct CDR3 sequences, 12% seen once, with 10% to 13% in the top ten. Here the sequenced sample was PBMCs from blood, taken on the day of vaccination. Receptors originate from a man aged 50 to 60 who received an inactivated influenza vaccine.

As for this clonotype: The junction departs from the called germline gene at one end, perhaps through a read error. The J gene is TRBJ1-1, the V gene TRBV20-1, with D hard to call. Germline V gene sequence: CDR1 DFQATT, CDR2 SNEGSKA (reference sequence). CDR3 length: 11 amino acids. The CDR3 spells CSASGQAVSGF. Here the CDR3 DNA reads TGCAGTGCTAGTGGTCAGGCTGTGAGCGGATTT.

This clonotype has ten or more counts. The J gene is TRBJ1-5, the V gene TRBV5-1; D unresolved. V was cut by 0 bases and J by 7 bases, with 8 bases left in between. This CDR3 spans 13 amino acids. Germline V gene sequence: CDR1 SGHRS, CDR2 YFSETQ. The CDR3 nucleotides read TGCGCCAGCAGCTTGGGAGCGGGACAGCCCCAGCATTTT. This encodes CASSLGAGQPQHF.

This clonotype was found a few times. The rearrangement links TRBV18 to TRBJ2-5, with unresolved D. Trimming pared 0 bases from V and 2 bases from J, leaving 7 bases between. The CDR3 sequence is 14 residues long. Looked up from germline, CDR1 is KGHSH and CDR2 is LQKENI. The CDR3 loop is CASSPPPTQETQYF. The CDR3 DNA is TGTGCCAGCTCACCACCGCCGACTCAAGAGACCCAGTACTTC.

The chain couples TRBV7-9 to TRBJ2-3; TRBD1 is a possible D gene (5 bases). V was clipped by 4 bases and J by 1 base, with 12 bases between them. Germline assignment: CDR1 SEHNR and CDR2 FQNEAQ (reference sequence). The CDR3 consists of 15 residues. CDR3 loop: CASSYSGARTDTQYF. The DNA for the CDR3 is TGTGCCAGCAGCTATAGTGGGGCTCGCACAGATACGCAGTATTTT.

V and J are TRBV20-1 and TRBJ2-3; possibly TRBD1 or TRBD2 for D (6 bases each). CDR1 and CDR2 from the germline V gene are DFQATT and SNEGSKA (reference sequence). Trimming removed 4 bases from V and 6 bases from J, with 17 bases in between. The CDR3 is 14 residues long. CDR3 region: CSATRGRGADTQYF. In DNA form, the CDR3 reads TGCAGTGCTACCCGGGGGCGGGGCGCTGATACGCAGTATTTT.

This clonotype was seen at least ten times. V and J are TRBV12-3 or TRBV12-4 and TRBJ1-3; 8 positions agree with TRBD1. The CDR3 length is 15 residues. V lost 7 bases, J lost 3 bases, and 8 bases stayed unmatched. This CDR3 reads CASILSGQGGNTIYF. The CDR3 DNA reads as TGTGCCAGCATCCTCTCCGGACAGGGTGGAAACACCATATATTTT.

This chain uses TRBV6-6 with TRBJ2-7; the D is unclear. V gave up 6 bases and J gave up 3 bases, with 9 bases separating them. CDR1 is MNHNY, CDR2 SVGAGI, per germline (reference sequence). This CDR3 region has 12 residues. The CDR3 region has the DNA TGTGCCAGCAGGTTCGCAAACTACGAGCAGTACTTC. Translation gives CASRFANYEQYF.

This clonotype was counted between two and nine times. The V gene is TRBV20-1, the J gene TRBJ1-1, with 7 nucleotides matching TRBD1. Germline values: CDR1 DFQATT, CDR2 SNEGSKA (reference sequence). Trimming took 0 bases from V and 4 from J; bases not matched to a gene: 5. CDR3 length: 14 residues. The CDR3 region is CSARDTTGITEAFF. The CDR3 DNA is TGCAGTGCTAGAGACACGACAGGGATCACTGAAGCTTTCTTT.

The CDR3 DNA reads TGCGCCAGCAGCTTTCTCGGGAGGAGCCAAGAGACCCAGTACTTC. As protein: CASSFLGRSQETQYF. This sequence joins TRBV5-1 and TRBJ2-5; 7 bases fit TRBD2. The CDR3 runs to 15 residues. The trim removed 2 bases at V and 1 base at J, leaving 5 bases unmatched. The germline CDR1 and CDR2 sequences are SGHRS and YFSETQ.

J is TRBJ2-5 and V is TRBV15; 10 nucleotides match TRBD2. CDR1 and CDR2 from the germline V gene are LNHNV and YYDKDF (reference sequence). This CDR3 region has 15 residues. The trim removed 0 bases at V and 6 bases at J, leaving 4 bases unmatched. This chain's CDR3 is CATSRDRGLAKTQYF. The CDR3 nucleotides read TGTGCCACCAGCAGAGATCGGGGACTAGCGAAGACCCAGTACTTC.

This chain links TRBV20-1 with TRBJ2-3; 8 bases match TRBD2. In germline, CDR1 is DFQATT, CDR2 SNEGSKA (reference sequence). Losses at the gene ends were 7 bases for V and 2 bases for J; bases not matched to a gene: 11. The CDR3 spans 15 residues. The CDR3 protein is CSGAKLADHTDTQYF. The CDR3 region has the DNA TGCAGTGGTGCAAAACTAGCGGACCACACAGATACGCAGTATTTT.

This CDR3 reads CASSRWTNEQFF. The CDR3 nucleotides read TGTGCCAGCAGCCGCTGGACAAATGAGCAGTTCTTC. The chain employs TRBV7-2 and TRBJ2-1, with D tentatively TRBD1 (5 bases). The germline V and J ends were trimmed by 5 bases and 7 bases, with 9 bases remaining between them. This CDR3 spans 12 amino acids. Per the germline V gene, CDR1 is SGHTA and CDR2 is FQGNSA.

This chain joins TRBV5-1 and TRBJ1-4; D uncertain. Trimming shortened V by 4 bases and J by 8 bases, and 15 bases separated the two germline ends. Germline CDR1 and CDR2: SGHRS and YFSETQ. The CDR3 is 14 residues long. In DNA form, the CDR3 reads TGCGCCAGCAGCCGCACTGACCCTGGGGAAAAACTGTTTTTT. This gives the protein CASSRTDPGEKLFF. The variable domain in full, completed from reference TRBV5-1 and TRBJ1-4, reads KAGVTQTPRYLIKTRGQQVTLSCSPISGHRSVSWYQQTPGQGLQFLFEYFSETQRNKGNFPGRFSGRQFSNSRSEMNVSTLELGDSALYLCASSRTDPGEKLFFGSGTQLSVL.

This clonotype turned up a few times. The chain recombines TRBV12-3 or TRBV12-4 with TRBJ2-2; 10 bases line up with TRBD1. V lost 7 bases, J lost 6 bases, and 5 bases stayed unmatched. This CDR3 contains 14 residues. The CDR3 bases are TGTGCCAGCAACGACAGGGGGCGGCCCGGGGAGCTGTTTTTT. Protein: CASNDRGRPGELFF.

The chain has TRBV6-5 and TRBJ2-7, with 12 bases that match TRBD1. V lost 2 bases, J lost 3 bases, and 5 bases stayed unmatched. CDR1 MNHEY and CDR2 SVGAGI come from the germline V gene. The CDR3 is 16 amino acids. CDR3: CASSYGGQGAHYEQYF. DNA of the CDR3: TGTGCCAGCAGTTACGGGGGACAGGGGGCGCACTACGAGCAGTACTTC.

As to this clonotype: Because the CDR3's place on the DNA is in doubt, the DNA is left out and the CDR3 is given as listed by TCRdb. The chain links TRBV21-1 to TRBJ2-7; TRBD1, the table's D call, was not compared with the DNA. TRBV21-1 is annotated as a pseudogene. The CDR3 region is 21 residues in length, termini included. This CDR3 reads CASSKALFGDGIKTLQLEQYF.

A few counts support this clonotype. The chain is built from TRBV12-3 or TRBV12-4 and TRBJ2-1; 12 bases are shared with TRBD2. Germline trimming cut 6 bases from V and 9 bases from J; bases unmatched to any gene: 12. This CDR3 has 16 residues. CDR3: CASSPRRLAGAVEQFF. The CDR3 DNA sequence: TGTGCCAGCAGCCCCCGGAGACTAGCGGGAGCGGTTGAGCAGTTCTTC.

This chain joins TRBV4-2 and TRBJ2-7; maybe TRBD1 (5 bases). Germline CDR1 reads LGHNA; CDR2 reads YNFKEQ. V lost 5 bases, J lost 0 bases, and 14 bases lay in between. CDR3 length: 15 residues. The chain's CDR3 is CASSGDSWSSYEQYF. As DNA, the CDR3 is TGTGCCAGCAGCGGAGACAGTTGGAGCTCCTACGAGCAGTACTTC.

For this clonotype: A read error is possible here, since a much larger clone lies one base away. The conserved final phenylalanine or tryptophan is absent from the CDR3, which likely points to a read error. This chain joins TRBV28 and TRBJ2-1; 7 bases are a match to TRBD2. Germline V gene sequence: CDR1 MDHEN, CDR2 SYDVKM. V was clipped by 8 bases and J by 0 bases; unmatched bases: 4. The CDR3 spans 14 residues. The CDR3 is CASVGGSSYNEQFL. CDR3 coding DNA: TGTGCCAGCGTGGGCGGGAGCTCCTACAATGAGCAGTTCTTA.

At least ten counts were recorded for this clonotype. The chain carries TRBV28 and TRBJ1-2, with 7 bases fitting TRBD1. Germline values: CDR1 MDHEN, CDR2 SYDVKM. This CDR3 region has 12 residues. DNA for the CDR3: TGTGCTGACCGCGGACAGGACTATGGCTACACCTTC. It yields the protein CADRGQDYGYTF.

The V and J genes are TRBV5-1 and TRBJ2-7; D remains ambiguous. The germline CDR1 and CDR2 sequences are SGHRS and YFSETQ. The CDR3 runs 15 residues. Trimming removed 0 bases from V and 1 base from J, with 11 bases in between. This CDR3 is CASSLEGPGSYEQYF. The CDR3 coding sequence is TGCGCCAGCAGCTTGGAAGGGCCCGGTTCCTACGAGCAGTACTTC. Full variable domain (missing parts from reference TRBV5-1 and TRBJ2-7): KAGVTQTPRYLIKTRGQQVTLSCSPISGHRSVSWYQQTPGQGLQFLFEYFSETQRNKGNFPGRFSGRQFSNSRSEMNVSTLELGDSALYLCASSLEGPGSYEQYFGPGTRLTVT.

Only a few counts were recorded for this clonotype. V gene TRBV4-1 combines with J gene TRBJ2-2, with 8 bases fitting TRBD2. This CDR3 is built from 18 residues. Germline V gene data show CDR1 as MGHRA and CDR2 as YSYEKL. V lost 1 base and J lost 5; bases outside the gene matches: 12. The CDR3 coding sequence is TGCGCCAGCAGCCAAGCGCCGGGGGGGACCCTCGGAACCGGGGAGCTGTTTTTT. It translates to CASSQAPGGTLGTGELFF.

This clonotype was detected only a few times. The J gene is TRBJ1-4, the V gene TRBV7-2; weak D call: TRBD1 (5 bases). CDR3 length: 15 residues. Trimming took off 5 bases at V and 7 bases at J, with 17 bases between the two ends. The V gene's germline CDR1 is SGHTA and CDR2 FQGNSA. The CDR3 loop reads CASSLNGGSGEKLFF. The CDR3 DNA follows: TGTGCCAGCAGCCTGAATGGGGGATCGGGTGAAAAACTGTTTTTT.

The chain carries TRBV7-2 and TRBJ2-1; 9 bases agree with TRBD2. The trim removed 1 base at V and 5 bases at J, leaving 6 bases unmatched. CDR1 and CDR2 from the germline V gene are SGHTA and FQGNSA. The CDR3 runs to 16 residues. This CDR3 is CASSLVSSGVDNEQFF. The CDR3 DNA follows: TGTGCCAGCAGCTTAGTGTCTAGCGGGGTCGACAATGAGCAGTTCTTC.

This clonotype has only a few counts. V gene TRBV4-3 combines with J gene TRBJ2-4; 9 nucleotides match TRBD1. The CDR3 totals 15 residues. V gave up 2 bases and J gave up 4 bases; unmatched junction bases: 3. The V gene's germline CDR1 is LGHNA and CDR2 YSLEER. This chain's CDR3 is CASSQPGTGKNIQYF. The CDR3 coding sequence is TGCGCCAGCAGCCAACCCGGGACAGGGAAAAACATTCAGTACTTC.

CDR3 amino acids: CASTLGLAGANTGELFF. The CDR3 DNA follows: TGTGCCAGCACCCTGGGACTAGCGGGAGCGAACACCGGGGAGCTGTTTTTT. The chain recombines TRBV7-3 with TRBJ2-2; 14 nucleotides match TRBD2. Germline CDR1 SGHTA, CDR2 FQGTGA. The V gene end was trimmed by 7 bases and the J gene end by 0 bases; junction bases not matched to a gene: 4. There are 17 residues in the CDR3.

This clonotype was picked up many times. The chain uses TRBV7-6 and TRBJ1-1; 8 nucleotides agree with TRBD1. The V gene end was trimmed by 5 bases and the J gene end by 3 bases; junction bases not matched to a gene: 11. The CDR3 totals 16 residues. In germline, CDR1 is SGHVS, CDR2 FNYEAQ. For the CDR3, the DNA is TGTGCCAGCAGCACCCCCAGGGGGCTTGGGGACACTGAAGCTTTCTTT. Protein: CASSTPRGLGDTEAFF.

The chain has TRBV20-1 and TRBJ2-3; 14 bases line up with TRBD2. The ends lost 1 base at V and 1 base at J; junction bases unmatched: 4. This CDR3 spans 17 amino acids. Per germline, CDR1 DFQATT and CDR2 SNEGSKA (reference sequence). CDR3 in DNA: TGCAGTGCTAGAGGACTAGCGGGAGGGCTCGGCACAGATACGCAGTATTTT. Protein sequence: CSARGLAGGLGTDTQYF.

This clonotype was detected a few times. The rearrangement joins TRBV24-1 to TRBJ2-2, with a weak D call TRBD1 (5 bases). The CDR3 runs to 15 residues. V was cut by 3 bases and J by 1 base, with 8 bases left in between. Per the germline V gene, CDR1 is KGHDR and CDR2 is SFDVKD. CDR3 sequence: CATSDRTKNTGELFF. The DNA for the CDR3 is TGTGCCACCAGTGATAGGACAAAGAACACCGGGGAGCTGTTTTTT.